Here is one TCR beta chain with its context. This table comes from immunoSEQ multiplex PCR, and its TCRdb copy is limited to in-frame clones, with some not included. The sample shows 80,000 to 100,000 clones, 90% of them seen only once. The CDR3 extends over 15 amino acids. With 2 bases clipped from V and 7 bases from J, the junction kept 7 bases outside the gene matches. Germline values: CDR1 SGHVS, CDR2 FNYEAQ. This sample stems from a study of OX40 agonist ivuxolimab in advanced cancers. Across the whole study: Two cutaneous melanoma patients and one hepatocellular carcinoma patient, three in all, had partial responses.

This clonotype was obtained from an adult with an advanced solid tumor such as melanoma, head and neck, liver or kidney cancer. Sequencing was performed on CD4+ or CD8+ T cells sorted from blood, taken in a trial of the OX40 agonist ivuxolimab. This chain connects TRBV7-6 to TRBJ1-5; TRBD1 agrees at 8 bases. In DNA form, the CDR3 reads TGTGCCAGCAGCTTACATGGACAGGGTGGACAGCCCCAGCATTTT. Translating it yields CASSLHGQGGQPQHF. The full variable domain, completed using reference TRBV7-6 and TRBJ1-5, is GAGVSQSPRYKVTKRGQDVALRCDPISGHVSLYWYRQALGQGPEFLTYFNYEAQQDKSGLPNDRFSAERPEGSISTLTIQRTEQRDSAMYRCASSLHGQGGQPQHFGDGTRLSIL.